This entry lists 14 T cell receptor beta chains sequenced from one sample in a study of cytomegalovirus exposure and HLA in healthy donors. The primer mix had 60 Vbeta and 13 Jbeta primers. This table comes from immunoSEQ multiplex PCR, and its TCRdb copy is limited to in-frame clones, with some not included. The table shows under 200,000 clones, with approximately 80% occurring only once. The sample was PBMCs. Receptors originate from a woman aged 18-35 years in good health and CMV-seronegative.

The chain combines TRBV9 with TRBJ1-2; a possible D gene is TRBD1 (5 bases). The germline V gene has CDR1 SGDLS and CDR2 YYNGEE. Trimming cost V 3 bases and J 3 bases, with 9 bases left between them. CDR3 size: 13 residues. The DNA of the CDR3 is TGTGCCAGCAGCGCGGGGGGGGACTATGGCTACACCTTC. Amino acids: CASSAGGDYGYTF.

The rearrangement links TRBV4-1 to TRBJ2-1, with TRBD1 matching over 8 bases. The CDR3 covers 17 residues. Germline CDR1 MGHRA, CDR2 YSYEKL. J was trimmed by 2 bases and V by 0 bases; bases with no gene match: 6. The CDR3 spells CASSQDPPGQAYNEQFF. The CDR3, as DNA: TGCGCCAGCAGCCAAGATCCCCCGGGACAGGCCTACAATGAGCAGTTCTTC.

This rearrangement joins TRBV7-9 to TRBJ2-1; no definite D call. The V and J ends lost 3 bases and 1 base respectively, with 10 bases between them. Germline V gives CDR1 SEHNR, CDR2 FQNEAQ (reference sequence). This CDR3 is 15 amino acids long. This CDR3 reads CASSFSSGSYNEQFF. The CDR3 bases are TGTGCCAGCAGCTTTAGCTCCGGTTCCTACAATGAGCAGTTCTTC.

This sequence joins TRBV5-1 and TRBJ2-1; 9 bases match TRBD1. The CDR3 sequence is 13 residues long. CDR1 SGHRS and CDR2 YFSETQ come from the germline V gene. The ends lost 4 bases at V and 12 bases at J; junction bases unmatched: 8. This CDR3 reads CASSGPGQGRQFF. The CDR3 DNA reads TGCGCCAGCAGCGGACCGGGACAGGGCCGGCAGTTCTTC.

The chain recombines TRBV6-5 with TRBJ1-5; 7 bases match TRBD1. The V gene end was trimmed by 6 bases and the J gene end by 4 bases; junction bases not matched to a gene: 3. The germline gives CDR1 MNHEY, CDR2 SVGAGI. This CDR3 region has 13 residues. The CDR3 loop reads CASRTGFNQPQHF. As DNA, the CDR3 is TGTGCCAGCAGGACAGGGTTTAATCAGCCCCAGCATTTT.

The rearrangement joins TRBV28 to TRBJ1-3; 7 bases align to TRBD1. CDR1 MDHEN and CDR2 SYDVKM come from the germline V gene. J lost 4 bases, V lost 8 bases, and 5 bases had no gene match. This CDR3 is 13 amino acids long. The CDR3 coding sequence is TGTGCCAGCGAACAGGGGCCGGGAAACACCATATATTTT. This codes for CASEQGPGNTIYF.

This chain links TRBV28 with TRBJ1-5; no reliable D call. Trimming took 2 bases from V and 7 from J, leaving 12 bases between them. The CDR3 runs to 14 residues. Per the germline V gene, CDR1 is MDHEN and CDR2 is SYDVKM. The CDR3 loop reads CASSLVGERQPQHF. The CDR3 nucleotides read TGTGCCAGCAGTTTAGTGGGAGAGCGGCAGCCCCAGCATTTT.

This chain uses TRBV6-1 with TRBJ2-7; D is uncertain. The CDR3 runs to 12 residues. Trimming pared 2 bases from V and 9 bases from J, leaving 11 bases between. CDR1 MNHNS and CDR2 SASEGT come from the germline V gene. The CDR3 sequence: CASSEQALGQYF. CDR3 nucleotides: TGTGCCAGCAGTGAACAGGCACTCGGGCAGTACTTC.

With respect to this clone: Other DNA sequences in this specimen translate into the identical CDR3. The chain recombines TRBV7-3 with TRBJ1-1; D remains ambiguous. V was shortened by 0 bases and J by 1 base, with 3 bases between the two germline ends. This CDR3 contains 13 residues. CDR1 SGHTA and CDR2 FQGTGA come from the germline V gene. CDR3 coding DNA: TGTGCCAGCAGCTTAACCGGGAACACTGAAGCTTTCTTT. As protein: CASSLTGNTEAFF.

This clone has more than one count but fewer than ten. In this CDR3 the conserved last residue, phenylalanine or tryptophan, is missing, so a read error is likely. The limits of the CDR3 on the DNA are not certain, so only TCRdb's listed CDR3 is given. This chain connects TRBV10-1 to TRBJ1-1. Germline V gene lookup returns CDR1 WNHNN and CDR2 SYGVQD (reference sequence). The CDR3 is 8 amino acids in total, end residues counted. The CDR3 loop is CASSETRE.

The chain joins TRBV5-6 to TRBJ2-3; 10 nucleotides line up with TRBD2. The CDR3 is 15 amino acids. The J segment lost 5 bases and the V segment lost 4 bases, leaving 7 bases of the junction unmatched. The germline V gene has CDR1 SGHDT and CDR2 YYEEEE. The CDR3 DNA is TGTGCCAGCAGCCGAACTAGCGGGATGGGAGATACGCAGTATTTT. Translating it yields CASSRTSGMGDTQYF.

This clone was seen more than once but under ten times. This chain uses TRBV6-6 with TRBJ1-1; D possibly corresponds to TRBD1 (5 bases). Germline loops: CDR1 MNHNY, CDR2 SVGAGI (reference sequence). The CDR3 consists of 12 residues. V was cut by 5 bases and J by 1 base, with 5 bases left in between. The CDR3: CASSRGNTEAFF. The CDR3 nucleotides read TGTGCCAGCAGTAGGGGGAACACTGAAGCTTTCTTT.

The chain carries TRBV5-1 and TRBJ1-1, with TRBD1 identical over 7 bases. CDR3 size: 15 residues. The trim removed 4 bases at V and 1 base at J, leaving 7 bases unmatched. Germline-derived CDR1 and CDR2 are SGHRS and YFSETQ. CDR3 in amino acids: CASSPTGVANTEAFF. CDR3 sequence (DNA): TGCGCCAGCAGCCCCACAGGGGTAGCGAACACTGAAGCTTTCTTT.

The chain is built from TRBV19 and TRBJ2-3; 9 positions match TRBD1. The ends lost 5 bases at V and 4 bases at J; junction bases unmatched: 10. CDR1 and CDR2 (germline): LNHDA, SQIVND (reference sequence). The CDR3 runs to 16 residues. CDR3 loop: CASSLDRGYNADTQYF. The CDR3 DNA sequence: TGTGCCAGTAGTCTGGACAGGGGATATAACGCAGATACGCAGTATTTT.